This T cell receptor beta chain was documented in a study of monozygotic twins with inflammatory bowel disease. Findings and caveats of the study: TCRbeta diversity (inverse Simpson) was lower in IBD patients than in healthy co-twins. A single strong clonotype or signal linked to IBD was not supported. Immunosuppressive treatments differing between patients may have added repertoire variability.

Nested amplification of TCRalpha and TCRbeta cDNA involved two PCRs of around 16 and 10 cycles. TCRdb derives one entry per CDR3 protein from the 5' RACE reads, leaving out DNA. Found here are around 400,000 distinct CDR3 sequences; the top ten clones hold approximately 2.3%. Germline V gene data show CDR1 as SGHTA and CDR2 as FQGNSA. CDR3 size: 14 residues. A word on this clonotype: Its antigen is unidentified.

The TCR originated in a human donor with ulcerative colitis or Crohn's disease, or a healthy co-twin of an affected twin (not recorded which). The sequenced sample was blood. This chain joins TRBV7-2 and TRBJ2-1. The CDR3 region is CASSRPTGYNEQFF.